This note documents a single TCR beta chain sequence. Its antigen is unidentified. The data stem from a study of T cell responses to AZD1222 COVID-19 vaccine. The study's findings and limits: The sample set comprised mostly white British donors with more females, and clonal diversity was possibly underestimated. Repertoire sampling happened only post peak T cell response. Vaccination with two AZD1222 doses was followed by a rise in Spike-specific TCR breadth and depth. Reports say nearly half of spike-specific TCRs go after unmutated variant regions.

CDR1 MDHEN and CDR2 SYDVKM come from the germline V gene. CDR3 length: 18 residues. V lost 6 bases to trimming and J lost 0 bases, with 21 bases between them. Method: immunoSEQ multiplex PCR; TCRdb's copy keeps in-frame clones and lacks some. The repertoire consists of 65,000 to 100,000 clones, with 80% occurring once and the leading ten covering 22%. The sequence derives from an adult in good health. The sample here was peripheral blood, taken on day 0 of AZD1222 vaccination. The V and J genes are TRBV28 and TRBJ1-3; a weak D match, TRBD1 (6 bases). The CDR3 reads CASRVGGAGQSSGNTIYF. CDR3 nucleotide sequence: TGTGCCAGCAGGGTAGGGGGGGCAGGCCAGAGCTCTGGAAACACCATATATTTT.